This TCR beta chain was found in a study of CD8 T cells in Susac syndrome. RNA, at roughly 0.45 to 1 ug, was reverse transcribed with random hexamers. It was immunoSEQ multiplex PCR that amplified TCR beta CDR3 across 54 Vbeta and 13 Jbeta. Using its own MiXCR run on the immunoSEQ multiplex PCR reads, TCRdb lists one record per CDR3 protein. The data hold 400,000 to 550,000 distinct CDR3 sequences, with around 85% observed a single time. The patients serving as multiple sclerosis controls were treatment-naive. They had stable or active relapsing-remitting disease and fulfilled revised McDonald criteria. CD8+ and CD4+ T cells were negatively isolated; TEMRA cells were FACS-enriched. The CDR3 spans 14 residues. The V end was cut by 1 base, the J end by 5 bases, with 12 bases between. Germline V gives CDR1 SGHVS, CDR2 FQNEAQ.

Sequencing was carried out using CD8+ T cells from PBMCs. The chain combines TRBV7-8 with TRBJ2-7, with TRBD1 as a possible D gene (5 bases). The TCR originated in a human donor with multiple sclerosis. The chain's CDR3 is CASSLEAGRHEQYF. DNA for the CDR3: TGTGCCAGCAGCTTAGAGGCAGGGCGCCACGAGCAGTACTTC.